This T cell receptor beta chain came from a study of T cell responses to AZD1222 COVID-19 vaccine. Turning to the study itself: Pooled together were second doses at about 4 or about 12 weeks.

Study-level points and caveats: Donors in the cohort were predominantly white British and more often female, and clonal diversity was possibly underestimated. Repertoire sampling occurred only after the peak T cell response.

Worth noting for this clone: Its target is not known.

Repertoires were generated with immunoSEQ multiplex PCR, while TCRdb's copy carries only in-frame clones and drops some. The repertoire has approximately 160,000 clones, about nine tenths of them found once; the top ten carry about 1.6%. V lost 4 bases, J lost 5 bases, and 1 base stayed unmatched. Germline CDR1 reads SGHNT; CDR2 reads YYREEE (reference sequence). The CDR3 spans 12 residues. The chain uses TRBV5-4 and TRBJ1-2, with 8 bases aligning to TRBD1. The receptor was isolated from an adult in good health. This sample comprised peripheral blood, obtained on day 0 of AZD1222 vaccination. CDR3: CASSGQGYGYTF. DNA for the CDR3: TGTGCCAGCAGCGGACAGGGATATGGCTACACCTTC.